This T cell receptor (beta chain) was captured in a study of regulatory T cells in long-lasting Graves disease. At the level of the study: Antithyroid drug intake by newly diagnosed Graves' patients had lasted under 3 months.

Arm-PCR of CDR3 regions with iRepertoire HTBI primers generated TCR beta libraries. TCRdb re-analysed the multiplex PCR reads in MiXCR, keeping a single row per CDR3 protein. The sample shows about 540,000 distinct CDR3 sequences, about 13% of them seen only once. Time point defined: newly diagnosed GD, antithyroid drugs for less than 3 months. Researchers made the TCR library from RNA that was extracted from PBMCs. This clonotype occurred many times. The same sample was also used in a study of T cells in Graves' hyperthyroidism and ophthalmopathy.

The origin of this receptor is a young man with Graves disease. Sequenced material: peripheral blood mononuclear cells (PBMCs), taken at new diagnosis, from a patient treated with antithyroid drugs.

The CDR3 reads CASSGLAGGYEQFF. In DNA form, the CDR3 reads TGCGCCAGCAGTGGACTAGCGGGAGGGTATGAGCAGTTCTTC. J is TRBJ2-1 and V is TRBV10-1, with 14 positions matching TRBD2. V dropped 4 bases and J dropped 8; count of bases not matched to a gene: 1. Germline CDR1 is WNHNN and CDR2 is SYGVQD (reference sequence). CDR3 length: 14 amino acids.